A single sample is the source of the 5 T cell receptor beta chains below, sequenced in a study of blood T cells in healthy people across ages. The authors ran a second PCR of 7 to 11 cycles using a sample-barcoded 5' primer and a J-beta primer mix. MiXCR, applied by TCRdb to the 5' RACE reads, yields one record per CDR3 protein. Of about 380,000 distinct CDR3 sequences listed, approximately 47% are singletons. What was sequenced was blood. These receptors were obtained from a man aged 55-75 years in good health.

The sample holds one count of this clonotype. The CDR3 is CASSTGTTSPYGYTF. CDR3 DNA: TGTGCCAGCAGTACGGGCACCACTTCCCCCTATGGCTACACCTTC. The V and J genes are TRBV12-3 or TRBV12-4 and TRBJ1-2; D is ambiguous. V was shortened by 5 bases and J by 4 bases, with 17 bases between the two germline ends. The CDR3 contains 15 residues.

This clonotype showed up just a few times. J is TRBJ2-7 and V is TRBV20-1; 11 nucleotides match TRBD1. CDR1 and CDR2 (germline): DFQATT, SNEGSKA (reference sequence). The CDR3 is made up of 15 amino acids. With 6 bases clipped from V and 4 bases from J, the junction kept 11 bases outside the gene matches. The CDR3 reads CSASFPGQGGYEQYF. For the CDR3, the DNA is TGCAGTGCCTCTTTTCCGGGACAGGGGGGTTACGAGCAGTACTTC.

The gene calls are TRBV6-2 or TRBV6-3 and TRBJ2-5, with TRBD2 as a possible D gene (6 bases). Per the germline V gene, CDR1 is MNHEY and CDR2 is SVGEGT. The CDR3 consists of 13 residues. The V end lost 5 bases, the J end lost 11 bases, and 18 bases lay between the germline ends. In DNA, the CDR3 is TGTGCCAGCAGTCTGACGATTACGGGGGAGCAGTACTTC. It specifies CASSLTITGEQYF.

This chain connects TRBV12-3 or TRBV12-4 to TRBJ2-7, with 12 bases lining up with TRBD1. The CDR3 covers 15 residues. J was trimmed by 5 bases and V by 5 bases; bases with no gene match: 7. The CDR3 reads CASSPSGTGGHEQYF. CDR3 sequence (DNA): TGTGCCAGCAGTCCCTCCGGGACAGGGGGCCACGAGCAGTACTTC.

Only a few counts were recorded for this clonotype. The J gene is TRBJ2-7, the V gene TRBV29-1, with D tentatively TRBD1 (5 bases). V was cut by 3 bases and J by 2 bases, with 8 bases left in between. The V gene's germline CDR1 is SQVTM and CDR2 ANQGSEA. The CDR3 is 12 amino acids. The CDR3 coding sequence is TGCAGCGTTGAGGACACCCCCTACGAGCAGTACTTC. This gives the protein CSVEDTPYEQYF.